This T cell receptor beta chain was recorded in a study of Ad26.COV2.S vaccination and SARS-CoV-2 variants. The study, taken as a whole, reports: Vaccinated and placebo-treated recipients had similar non-spike TCR breadth. Participants in the vaccine arm had higher spike-specific TCR breadth; placebo recipients had lower. Quantification of TCR breadth and depth may have yielded underestimates of total T cell responses.

V trimming: 6 bases; J trimming: 2 bases; junction bases outside the gene matches: 7. In germline, CDR1 is SGHAT, CDR2 FQNNGV. The CDR3 is 15 amino acids. The sample's treatment: 15 to 20 received Ad26.COV2.S at low or high dose, single or two shots; several received placebo; per-sample allocation not given. Following the first vaccine or placebo injection, samples were taken on day 63. The vaccine antigen was prefusion-stabilized Wuhan SARS-CoV-2 spike. About this clone itself: What it binds is not known.

Assay: immunoSEQ multiplex PCR; the TCRdb copy retains only in-frame clones and omits some. The repertoire holds about 480,000 clones, with around 88% as singletons. The V gene is TRBV11-2, the J gene TRBJ2-3, with 8 bases that match TRBD1. This specimen was peripheral blood, taken in a trial of Ad26.COV2.S vaccine versus placebo. The clonotype comes from a person between 18 and 65 years old who received the Ad26.COV2.S COVID-19 vaccine or a placebo. The CDR3 sequence is CASSSGQGNTDTQYF. CDR3 sequence (DNA): TGTGCCAGCAGTTCTGGACAGGGAAACACAGATACGCAGTATTTT.